This is a list of T cell receptor beta chains from one sample in a study of shared clonotypes between healthy human individuals. TCRdb's copy holds only in-frame clones and misses some; the assay was immunoSEQ multiplex PCR. The sample shows some 2 million clones, roughly 94% of them seen only once. The sequenced sample was naive CD4+ T cells sorted from blood. The receptors originated from a man younger than 35 in good health. Both conserved end residues are part of each CDR3. A D gene is named only where the DNA matches it firmly. Expanded clones get a size class; other rows say once, few or many, or leave the size out.

j_call: TRBJ1-6; cdr3_length: 14; d_call: -; clone_size: once; v_call: TRBV9; cdr3_nt: TGTGCCAGCAGCGTAACAGGGACCAATTCACCCCTCCACTTT; cdr3_aa: CASSVTGTNSPLHF
j_call: TRBJ2-2; cdr3_length: 15; d_call: -; clone_size: once; v_call: TRBV5-1; cdr3_nt: TGCGCCAGCAGCTTGGAGGCCAGCCGCACCGGGGAGCTGTTTTTT; cdr3_aa: CASSLEASRTGELFF
j_call: TRBJ2-5; cdr3_length: 16; d_call: TRBD2; clone_size: -; v_call: TRBV30; cdr3_nt: TGTGCCTGGAGTGCTCCCGGGACTAGCGGGATTCAGACCCAGTACTTC; cdr3_aa: CAWSAPGTSGIQTQYF
j_call: TRBJ2-3; cdr3_length: 14; d_call: TRBD2; clone_size: -; v_call: TRBV2; cdr3_nt: TGTGCCAGCATCCGCGGGAGGGCCGTAGATACGCAGTATTTT; cdr3_aa: CASIRGRAVDTQYF
j_call: TRBJ2-4; cdr3_length: 14; d_call: -; clone_size: -; v_call: TRBV6-6; cdr3_nt: TGTGCCAGCAGCCCCTCGGGAGCCAAAAACATTCAGTACTTC; cdr3_aa: CASSPSGAKNIQYF
j_call: TRBJ1-5; cdr3_length: 20; d_call: TRBD1; clone_size: -; v_call: TRBV4-1; cdr3_nt: TGCGCCAGCAGCAGACGGGACAGGGCAGCTAACCACGATAGCAATCAGCCCCAGCATTTT; cdr3_aa: CASSRRDRAANHDSNQPQHF
j_call: TRBJ2-7; cdr3_length: 12; d_call: -; clone_size: once; v_call: TRBV30; cdr3_nt: TGTGCCTGGAGTGAAGGCCCAAACGAGCAGTACTTC; cdr3_aa: CAWSEGPNEQYF
j_call: TRBJ2-7; cdr3_length: 11; d_call: -; clone_size: -; v_call: TRBV6-9; cdr3_nt: TGTGCCAGCACTAAATGGGACGAGCAGTACTTC; cdr3_aa: CASTKWDEQYF
j_call: TRBJ2-5; cdr3_length: 16; d_call: -; clone_size: -; v_call: TRBV18; cdr3_nt: TGTGCCAGCTCACCCGCGGGCAGGTTCCCCCAAGAGACCCAGTACTTC; cdr3_aa: CASSPAGRFPQETQYF
j_call: TRBJ2-7; cdr3_length: 15; d_call: -; clone_size: -; v_call: TRBV29-1; cdr3_nt: TGCAGCGTTGGAGATGGGTCCGAAGGATTGAGCGAGCAGTACTTC; cdr3_aa: CSVGDGSEGLSEQYF
j_call: TRBJ2-1; cdr3_length: 16; d_call: TRBD2; clone_size: -; v_call: TRBV9; cdr3_nt: TGTGCCAGCAGCGTGCAATCGACGGGACTAGGCAATGAGCAGTTCTTC; cdr3_aa: CASSVQSTGLGNEQFF
j_call: TRBJ1-4; cdr3_length: 15; d_call: TRBD1; clone_size: -; v_call: TRBV5-5; cdr3_nt: TGTGCCAGCAGCACCGGACAGGCACCTAATGAAAAACTGTTTTTT; cdr3_aa: CASSTGQAPNEKLFF
j_call: TRBJ2-5; cdr3_length: 14; d_call: TRBD1; clone_size: -; v_call: TRBV30; cdr3_nt: TGTGCCTGGAGTATGACAGGGCTTCGGGAGACCCAGTACTTC; cdr3_aa: CAWSMTGLRETQYF
j_call: TRBJ2-1; cdr3_length: 15; d_call: -; clone_size: -; v_call: TRBV2; cdr3_nt: TGTGCCAGCAGTGAACAGGAGTTCACCTACAATGAGCAGTTCTTC; cdr3_aa: CASSEQEFTYNEQFF
j_call: TRBJ2-5; cdr3_length: 15; d_call: TRBD1; clone_size: -; v_call: TRBV11-1; cdr3_nt: TGTGCCAGCAGCGAGGGACAGGCCCTTAAAGAGACCCAGTACTTC; cdr3_aa: CASSEGQALKETQYF
j_call: TRBJ1-2; cdr3_length: 15; d_call: TRBD1; clone_size: -; v_call: TRBV6-5; cdr3_nt: TGTGCCAGCAGCGGGGTATCCAGGGGGGACTATGGCTACACCTTC; cdr3_aa: CASSGVSRGDYGYTF
j_call: TRBJ2-2; cdr3_length: 13; d_call: TRBD2; clone_size: -; v_call: TRBV10-3; cdr3_nt: TGTGCCACCGGGGGGACGAACACCGGGGAGCTGTTTTTT; cdr3_aa: CATGGTNTGELFF
j_call: TRBJ2-3; cdr3_length: 17; d_call: -; clone_size: -; v_call: TRBV5-5; cdr3_nt: TGTGCCAGCAGCTTCCCCCGGGACGGAGCATGGACAGATACGCAGTATTTT; cdr3_aa: CASSFPRDGAWTDTQYF
j_call: TRBJ1-1; cdr3_length: 13; d_call: -; clone_size: -; v_call: TRBV6-1; cdr3_nt: TGTGCCAGCACCGAAACGTGGGGTAATGAAGCTTTCTTT; cdr3_aa: CASTETWGNEAFF
j_call: TRBJ1-3; cdr3_length: 14; d_call: -; clone_size: once; v_call: TRBV18; cdr3_nt: TGTGCCAGCCATCGGCAGGCCCTGGAAAACACCATATATTTT; cdr3_aa: CASHRQALENTIYF
j_call: TRBJ1-2; cdr3_length: 14; d_call: TRBD1; clone_size: -; v_call: TRBV19; cdr3_nt: TGTGCCAGTAGTTCGGCAGGGGGCAACTATGGCTACACCTTC; cdr3_aa: CASSSAGGNYGYTF
j_call: TRBJ1-6; cdr3_length: 17; d_call: TRBD1; clone_size: -; v_call: TRBV5-1; cdr3_nt: TGCGCCAGCAGCCCCCGGGACAGAAAGGGACAAGGTTCACCCCTCCACTTT; cdr3_aa: CASSPRDRKGQGSPLHF
j_call: TRBJ1-2; cdr3_length: 15; d_call: -; clone_size: many; v_call: TRBV30; cdr3_nt: TGTGCCTGGAGTGTAGGGACACCAAGTTCGAGGGGCTACACCTTC; cdr3_aa: CAWSVGTPSSRGYTF
j_call: TRBJ2-7; cdr3_length: 17; d_call: -; clone_size: -; v_call: TRBV28; cdr3_nt: TGTGCCAGCAGTTCAATGATCCCGGACATCCACTCCTACGAGCAGTACTTC; cdr3_aa: CASSSMIPDIHSYEQYF
j_call: TRBJ2-2; cdr3_length: 18; d_call: TRBD2; clone_size: once; v_call: TRBV5-8; cdr3_nt: TGTGCCAGCAGCTCCGGTGGGACTAGCGGGGGAAACACCGGGGAGCTGTTTTTT; cdr3_aa: CASSSGGTSGGNTGELFF
j_call: TRBJ2-1; cdr3_length: 18; d_call: -; clone_size: once; v_call: TRBV27; cdr3_nt: TGTGCCAGCAGTTTGGGCGGAGCCAGATTAAGCTCCTACAATGAGCAGTTCTTC; cdr3_aa: CASSLGGARLSSYNEQFF
j_call: TRBJ1-3; cdr3_length: 16; d_call: TRBD1; clone_size: -; v_call: TRBV10-3; cdr3_nt: TGTGCCATCAGCCCAGGGGGGGCTAGCTCTGGAAACACCATATATTTT; cdr3_aa: CAISPGGASSGNTIYF
j_call: TRBJ2-1; cdr3_length: 18; d_call: -; clone_size: once; v_call: TRBV27; cdr3_nt: TGTGCCAGCAGTTTAGTAGGGTCCAGGGGACTCTCCTACAATGAGCAGTTCTTC; cdr3_aa: CASSLVGSRGLSYNEQFF
j_call: TRBJ2-7; cdr3_length: 13; d_call: TRBD1; clone_size: -; v_call: TRBV27; cdr3_nt: TGTGCCAGCAGTGGACAGGGGGTAAGGGAGCAGTACTTC; cdr3_aa: CASSGQGVREQYF
j_call: TRBJ2-5; cdr3_length: 15; d_call: -; clone_size: -; v_call: TRBV7-2; cdr3_nt: TGTGCCAGCAGCTGGATACAGACGAACGGAGAGACCCAGTACTTC; cdr3_aa: CASSWIQTNGETQYF
j_call: TRBJ2-7; cdr3_length: 19; d_call: TRBD1; clone_size: -; v_call: TRBV6-1; cdr3_nt: TGTGCCAGCAGTGAATCTCGAACAGGGGGTTTTTTGGCCAGAACTGTGTGGTACTTC; cdr3_aa: CASSESRTGGFLARTVWYF
j_call: TRBJ1-6; cdr3_length: 16; d_call: -; clone_size: once; v_call: TRBV18; cdr3_nt: TGTGCCAGCTCACCACGAGAGAGCTCCTATAATTCACCCCTCCACTTT; cdr3_aa: CASSPRESSYNSPLHF
j_call: TRBJ1-2; cdr3_length: 14; d_call: TRBD1; clone_size: -; v_call: TRBV5-1; cdr3_nt: TGCGCCAGCAGCTTGGGGGACAGGGATCGTGGCTACACCTTC; cdr3_aa: CASSLGDRDRGYTF
j_call: TRBJ2-5; cdr3_length: 13; d_call: -; clone_size: -; v_call: TRBV9; cdr3_nt: TGTGCCAGCAGCGTAGGCAGACAAGAGACCCAGTACTTC; cdr3_aa: CASSVGRQETQYF
j_call: TRBJ2-5; cdr3_length: 14; d_call: TRBD1; clone_size: -; v_call: TRBV6-6; cdr3_nt: TGTGCCAGCAGTCAGGACCGGGACAGGGGGACCCAGTACTTC; cdr3_aa: CASSQDRDRGTQYF
j_call: TRBJ2-3; cdr3_length: 12; d_call: -; clone_size: -; v_call: TRBV30; cdr3_nt: TGTGCGGAGGGGACCCCGGGAGATACGCAGTATTTT; cdr3_aa: CAEGTPGDTQYF
j_call: TRBJ2-6; cdr3_length: 16; d_call: -; clone_size: -; v_call: TRBV2; cdr3_nt: TGTGCCAGCAGTGATGTTGGGACACTTGGGGCCAACGTCCTGACTTTC; cdr3_aa: CASSDVGTLGANVLTF
j_call: TRBJ1-6; cdr3_length: 15; d_call: -; clone_size: -; v_call: TRBV7-6; cdr3_nt: TGTGCCAGCAGCATAAAGAACCCCCAGGAGAACCCCCTCCACTTT; cdr3_aa: CASSIKNPQENPLHF
j_call: TRBJ1-2; cdr3_length: 16; d_call: -; clone_size: -; v_call: TRBV19; cdr3_nt: TGTGCCAGTAGTGTCTCGGACAGCCGCTCGGTCTATGGCTACACCTTC; cdr3_aa: CASSVSDSRSVYGYTF
j_call: TRBJ1-6; cdr3_length: 13; d_call: -; clone_size: -; v_call: TRBV30; cdr3_nt: TGTGCCTGGAGTGGACTCCATAATTCACCCCTCCACTTT; cdr3_aa: CAWSGLHNSPLHF
j_call: TRBJ2-1; cdr3_length: 17; d_call: TRBD2; clone_size: -; v_call: TRBV10-3; cdr3_nt: TGTGCCATCAGTGAGTCCCCCCCCAGCGGGGTTTACAATGAGCAGTTCTTC; cdr3_aa: CAISESPPSGVYNEQFF
j_call: TRBJ2-1; cdr3_length: 16; d_call: -; clone_size: once; v_call: TRBV30; cdr3_nt: TGTGCCTGGAGCGCCTCGGGGCCTTGGGGGGCGGGTGAGCAGTTCTTC; cdr3_aa: CAWSASGPWGAGEQFF
j_call: TRBJ1-1; cdr3_length: 15; d_call: -; clone_size: -; v_call: TRBV25-1; cdr3_nt: TGTGCCAGCAGTCCCCCAGGTCAGGGTTGGACTGAAGCTTTCTTT; cdr3_aa: CASSPPGQGWTEAFF
j_call: TRBJ1-3; cdr3_length: 15; d_call: TRBD1; clone_size: -; v_call: TRBV5-1; cdr3_nt: TGCGCCAGCAGCTGGACGACAGGGGAAGGAAACACCATATATTTT; cdr3_aa: CASSWTTGEGNTIYF
j_call: TRBJ1-2; cdr3_length: 15; d_call: -; clone_size: -; v_call: TRBV10-3; cdr3_nt: TGTGCCATCAGGGTCGACAGCAACTTCAACTATGGCTACACCTTC; cdr3_aa: CAIRVDSNFNYGYTF
j_call: TRBJ2-3; cdr3_length: 15; d_call: -; clone_size: -; v_call: TRBV6-5; cdr3_nt: TGTGCCAGCAGGAAACAAGGCTCTAGCACAGATACGCAGTATTTT; cdr3_aa: CASRKQGSSTDTQYF
j_call: TRBJ1-2; cdr3_length: 14; d_call: -; clone_size: -; v_call: TRBV5-1; cdr3_nt: TGCGCCAGCAGCTTGGTACCTGGGGACAATGGCTACACCTTC; cdr3_aa: CASSLVPGDNGYTF
j_call: TRBJ1-1; cdr3_length: 15; d_call: TRBD1; clone_size: -; v_call: TRBV6-5; cdr3_nt: TGTGCCAGCAGAGCCGGGGACAGGGGGAGGGGTGAAGCTTTCTTT; cdr3_aa: CASRAGDRGRGEAFF
j_call: TRBJ2-7; cdr3_length: 13; d_call: -; clone_size: -; v_call: TRBV18; cdr3_nt: TGTGCCAGCTCTCGAGGGACTCCCTACGAGCAGTACTTC; cdr3_aa: CASSRGTPYEQYF
j_call: TRBJ1-5; cdr3_length: 15; d_call: -; clone_size: -; v_call: TRBV9; cdr3_nt: TGTGCCAGCAGCGTAGATGGGGACTACTATCAGCCCCAGCATTTT; cdr3_aa: CASSVDGDYYQPQHF
j_call: TRBJ1-5; cdr3_length: 14; d_call: -; clone_size: -; v_call: TRBV5-1; cdr3_nt: TGCGCCAGCAGCTTGGGGGACACTGATCAGCCCCAGCATTTT; cdr3_aa: CASSLGDTDQPQHF
j_call: TRBJ1-2; cdr3_length: 13; d_call: -; clone_size: -; v_call: TRBV30; cdr3_nt: TGTGCCTGGAGTGTCGGGAGGGGAGGCGGCTACACCTTC; cdr3_aa: CAWSVGRGGGYTF
j_call: TRBJ1-3; cdr3_length: 16; d_call: -; clone_size: -; v_call: TRBV9; cdr3_nt: TGTGCCAGCAGCGTAGCTGAGTTGGGCTCTGGAAACACCATATATTTT; cdr3_aa: CASSVAELGSGNTIYF
j_call: TRBJ2-7; cdr3_length: 15; d_call: -; clone_size: once; v_call: TRBV5-1; cdr3_nt: TGCGCCAGCAGCTTGGCCTGGGACAAGACCTACGAGCAGTACTTC; cdr3_aa: CASSLAWDKTYEQYF
j_call: TRBJ2-3; cdr3_length: 13; d_call: -; clone_size: -; v_call: TRBV19; cdr3_nt: TGTGCCAGTACGAACGGTATCACAGATACGCAGTATTTT; cdr3_aa: CASTNGITDTQYF
j_call: TRBJ2-5; cdr3_length: 11; d_call: TRBD2; clone_size: -; v_call: TRBV6-1; cdr3_nt: TGTGCCAGCAGTTTAGGGAGGGACCAGTACTTC; cdr3_aa: CASSLGRDQYF
j_call: TRBJ1-6; cdr3_length: 17; d_call: -; clone_size: -; v_call: TRBV29-1; cdr3_nt: TGCAGCCCTGTATCCCCATGCGACGGGGCGTATAATTCACCCCTCCACTTT; cdr3_aa: CSPVSPCDGAYNSPLHF
j_call: TRBJ2-7; cdr3_length: 15; d_call: -; clone_size: once; v_call: TRBV27; cdr3_nt: TGTGCCAGCAGTTTTCGTTCAGCGATCTCCTACGAGCAGTACTTC; cdr3_aa: CASSFRSAISYEQYF
j_call: TRBJ2-7; cdr3_length: 15; d_call: -; clone_size: -; v_call: TRBV6-1; cdr3_nt: TGTGCCAGCAGTGAAGCGAAGGGCAGAGGCTACGAGCAGTACTTC; cdr3_aa: CASSEAKGRGYEQYF
j_call: TRBJ2-3; cdr3_length: 14; d_call: -; clone_size: -; v_call: TRBV2; cdr3_nt: TGTGCCAGCAGTGAGCAGGGCGCGAGTTATACGCAGTATTTT; cdr3_aa: CASSEQGASYTQYF